This entry is about one T cell receptor beta chain. The sample comes from a study of technical replicates of blood from a few donors. This table comes from immunoSEQ multiplex PCR, and its TCRdb copy is limited to in-frame clones, with some not included. The sample holds roughly 59,000 clones, 75% to 90% seen once. The germline gives CDR1 GTSNPN, CDR2 SVGIG (reference sequence). The CDR3 covers 13 residues. Trimming pared 5 bases from V and 7 bases from J, leaving 12 bases between. The chain couples TRBV30 to TRBJ1-6; D gene ambiguous. Sequencing input: PBMCs. The TCR sequence derives from a human donor in good health. Some clones in this sample may be carry-over from other donors' samples. The CDR3, as DNA: TGTGCCTGGCAGGTACGTCTGAATTCACCCCTCCACTTT. Translated, it gives CAWQVRLNSPLHF.